This T cell receptor (beta chain) was documented in a study of cytomegalovirus exposure and HLA in healthy donors. Across the whole study: In a previous analysis, about 100 million unique TCR beta sequences were found from 170 million or so T cells. Broader study findings: About 87% or about 30% of the time was how often most TCR beta V segments were productive, according to an earlier analysis. TCR beta chains numbering some 160 were designated cytomegalovirus-associated. By HLA locus, TCR association rates varied in a later analysis, with DRB1 showing the most and HLA-C the fewest.

The CDR3 loop spans 15 amino acids. Germline V gives CDR1 SGDLS, CDR2 YYNGEE. V was clipped by 0 bases and J by 7 bases, with 14 bases between them. A multiplex PCR was run with 60 Vbeta primers and 13 Jbeta primers. Assay used: immunoSEQ multiplex PCR; TCRdb lists only in-frame clones, some missing. The sample records around 220,000 clones, roughly four fifths being singletons. Turning to this clone: The antigen remains undetermined.

The genes are TRBV9 and TRBJ2-1; no clear D. The sequence derives from a girl aged 5-17 years in good health and CMV-seronegative. Sequences were obtained from PBMCs. The DNA for the CDR3 is TGTGCCAGCAGCGTAGTTCCGGGTCCCTGGAATGAGCAGTTCTTC. Protein product: CASSVVPGPWNEQFF.